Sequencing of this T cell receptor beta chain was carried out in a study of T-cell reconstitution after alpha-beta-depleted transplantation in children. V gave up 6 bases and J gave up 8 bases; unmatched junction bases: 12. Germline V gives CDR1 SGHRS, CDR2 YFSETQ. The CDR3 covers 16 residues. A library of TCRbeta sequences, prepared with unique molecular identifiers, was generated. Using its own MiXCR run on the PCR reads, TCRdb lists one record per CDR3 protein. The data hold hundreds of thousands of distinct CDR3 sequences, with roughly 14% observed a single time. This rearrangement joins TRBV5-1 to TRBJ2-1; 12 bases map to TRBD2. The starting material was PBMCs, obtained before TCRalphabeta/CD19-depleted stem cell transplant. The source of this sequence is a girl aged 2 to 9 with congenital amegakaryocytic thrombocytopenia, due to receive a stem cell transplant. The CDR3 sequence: CASTLGLAGGSDEQFF. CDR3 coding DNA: TGCGCCAGCACCCTTGGGCTAGCGGGAGGGTCCGATGAGCAGTTCTTC.